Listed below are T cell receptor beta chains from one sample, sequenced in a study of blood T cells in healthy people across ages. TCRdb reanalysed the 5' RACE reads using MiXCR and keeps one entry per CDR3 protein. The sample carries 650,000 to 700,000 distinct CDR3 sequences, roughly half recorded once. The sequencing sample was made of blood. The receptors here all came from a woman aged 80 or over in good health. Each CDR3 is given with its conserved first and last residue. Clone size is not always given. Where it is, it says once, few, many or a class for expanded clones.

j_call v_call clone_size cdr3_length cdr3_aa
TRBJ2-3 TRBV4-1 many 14 CASSKGGPLDTQYF
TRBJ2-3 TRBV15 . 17 CATSGVKGLSSTDTQYF
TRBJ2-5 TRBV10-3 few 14 CAISEREVYNEQYF
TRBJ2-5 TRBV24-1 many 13 CATSGTEQETQYF
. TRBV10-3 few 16 CAISELSGSSYNEQYF
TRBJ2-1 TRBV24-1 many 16 CATSVGGPSSYNEQFF
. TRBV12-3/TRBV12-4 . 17 CTSSLEGWGQGVHEQYF
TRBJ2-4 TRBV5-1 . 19 CAGSLALAGALVAKNIQYF
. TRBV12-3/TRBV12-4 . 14 CASSHSAGKETQYF
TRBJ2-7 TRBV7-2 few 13 CASRVGGSYEQYF
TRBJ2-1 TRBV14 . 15 CASSQGTGKLNEQFF
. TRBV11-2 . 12 CAGSRDRETQYF
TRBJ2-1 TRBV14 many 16 CASSQPGTSGYNEQFF
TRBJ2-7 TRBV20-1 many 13 CSATKGGRYEQYF
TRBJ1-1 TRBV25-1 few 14 CASNRIGRGEGAFF
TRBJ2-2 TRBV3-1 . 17 CASSQGTGWLVTGELFF
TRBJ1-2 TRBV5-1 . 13 CASSLTDTYGYTF
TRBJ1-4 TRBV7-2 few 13 CASSVNRGEKLFF
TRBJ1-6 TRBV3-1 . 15 CASSPTPEVNSPLHF
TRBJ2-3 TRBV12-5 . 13 CASVGTDTDTQYF
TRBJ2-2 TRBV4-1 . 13 CASSQAITGELFF
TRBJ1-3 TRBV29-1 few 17 CSVDRERAPVSGNTIYF
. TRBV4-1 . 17 CASSQDQRGTSSYEQYF